These T cell receptor beta chains were read from a single sample in a study of blood T cell repertoires in COVID-19. Generated by immunoSEQ multiplex PCR, the TCRdb table keeps only in-frame clones and is missing some. This table has about 220,000 clones, 84% appearing once. The source material was peripheral blood. Source of these receptors: a woman aged 55-70 years who had recovered from COVID-19. Each CDR3 is given with its conserved first and last residue. Each record gives: J gene, V gene, clone size, D gene, CDR3 protein, CDR3 DNA. D genes are given only for firm matches. A clone size is listed for some rows: how often the clone was seen (once, few, many), or a class if it is expanded.

>TRBJ2-3|TRBV6-5|-|-
CASSRAGDTQYF
TGTGCCAGCAGTAGAGCAGGAGATACGCAGTATTTT
>TRBJ2-1|TRBV6-4|-|-
CASSRRSRGEQFF
TGTGCCAGCAGTCGACGCTCGCGGGGTGAGCAGTTCTTC
>TRBJ1-2|TRBV7-9|-|-
CASSLGGLGHGYTF
TGTGCCAGCAGCTTAGGGGGGCTCGGACATGGCTACACCTTC
>TRBJ1-1|TRBV28|-|-
CASSAVMNTEAFF
TGTGCCAGCAGCGCGGTTATGAACACTGAAGCTTTCTTT
>TRBJ1-4|TRBV4-3|-|TRBD1
CASSQENRGYNEKLFF
TGCGCCAGCAGCCAAGAGAACAGGGGATACAATGAAAAACTGTTTTTT
>TRBJ2-2|TRBV7-6|-|TRBD2
CASSPRRAGGNTGELFF
TGTGCCAGCAGCCCCAGAAGAGCGGGGGGGAACACCGGGGAGCTGTTTTTT
>TRBJ2-1|TRBV5-1|-|TRBD2
CASSLVISGGAYNEQFF
TGCGCCAGCAGCTTGGTGATTAGCGGGGGGGCCTACAATGAGCAGTTCTTC
>TRBJ1-6|TRBV30|-|-
CAWTGDVNSPLHF
TGTGCCTGGACAGGCGACGTTAATTCACCCCTCCACTTT
>TRBJ2-1|TRBV5-1|-|TRBD2
CASSLYGGVSYNEQFF
TGCGCCAGCAGCTTGTACGGGGGGGTATCCTACAATGAGCAGTTCTTC
>TRBJ2-1|TRBV29-1|-|TRBD1
CSVRDRGTNEQFF
TGCAGCGTCCGGGACAGGGGGACGAATGAGCAGTTCTTC
>TRBJ2-7|TRBV3-1/TRBV3-2|-|TRBD1
CASSHAGTGGGYEQYF
TGTGCCAGCAGCCATGCAGGGACAGGGGGAGGCTACGAGCAGTACTTC
>TRBJ2-5|TRBV7-6|-|-
CASSLTDTGTTNQETQYF
TGTGCCAGCAGCTTGACGGACACCGGGACAACAAACCAAGAGACCCAGTACTTC
>TRBJ2-1|TRBV10-1|-|-
CASSEGKGAYNEQFF
TGCGCCAGCAGTGAGGGGAAGGGGGCCTACAATGAGCAGTTCTTC
>TRBJ2-2|TRBV5-4|-|TRBD1
CASSLVGQGKNTGELFF
TGTGCCAGCAGCTTGGTGGGACAGGGGAAGAACACCGGGGAGCTGTTTTTT
>TRBJ2-1|TRBV5-4|-|TRBD2
CASSLRTSGGAEQFF
TGTGCCAGCAGCTTGAGGACTAGCGGGGGGGCTGAGCAGTTCTTC
>TRBJ1-5|TRBV28|-|-
CASSLFGRGHSNQPQHF
TGTGCCAGCAGTTTATTCGGCAGGGGCCATAGCAATCAGCCCCAGCATTTT
>TRBJ1-3|TRBV15|-|-
CATKGGALDENTIYF
TGTGCCACCAAGGGAGGGGCCTTGGATGAAAACACCATATATTTT
>TRBJ2-5|TRBV27|-|TRBD2
CASSLLIAGGPGETQYF
TGTGCCAGCAGTTTATTAATAGCGGGGGGGCCTGGGGAGACCCAGTACTTC
>TRBJ1-1|TRBV5-1|-|-
CASRDAGRMNTEAFF
TGCGCCAGCAGGGACGCAGGGCGGATGAACACTGAAGCTTTCTTT
>TRBJ2-3|TRBV19|-|-
CASSSMTTADTQYF
TGTGCCAGTAGTTCAATGACTACCGCGGATACGCAGTATTTT
>TRBJ1-1|TRBV18|-|TRBD1
CASTHRGDTEAFF
TGTGCCAGCACCCACAGGGGTGACACTGAAGCTTTCTTT
>TRBJ1-1|TRBV7-6|once|TRBD1
CASSTREGANTEAFF
TGTGCCAGCAGCACCCGAGAGGGGGCGAACACTGAAGCTTTCTTT
>TRBJ2-5|TRBV6-5|-|-
CASYTPKGGETQYF
TGTGCCAGCTACACCCCGAAGGGAGGAGAGACCCAGTACTTC
>TRBJ1-2|TRBV12-3/TRBV12-4|once|-
CAGQTSRRNGYTF
TGTGCCGGCCAAACCTCCAGGAGGAATGGCTACACCTTC
>TRBJ1-1|TRBV6-1|-|-
CASSEAGGRNTEAFF
TGTGCCAGCAGTGAAGCAGGGGGAAGGAACACTGAAGCTTTCTTT
>TRBJ1-2|TRBV5-5|few|TRBD1
CASSLFVGQIVYTF
TGTGCCAGCAGCTTGTTCGTGGGACAGATTGTCTACACCTTC
>TRBJ1-3|TRBV21-1|-|-
CASRLLTNSGNTIYF
TGTGCCAGCAGACTACTCACAAACTCTGGAAACACCATATATTTT
>TRBJ1-1|TRBV6-2/TRBV6-3|-|TRBD1
CASSRQGRVVTEAFF
TGTGCCAGCAGCAGACAGGGCCGCGTGGTGACTGAAGCTTTCTTT
>TRBJ1-1|TRBV5-4|-|TRBD1
CASSLGTGESEAFF
TGTGCCAGCAGCTTAGGGACAGGGGAATCTGAAGCTTTCTTT
>TRBJ2-5|TRBV4-3|-|-
CASSLQGSEETQYF
TGCGCCAGCAGCCTACAGGGTTCGGAAGAGACCCAGTACTTC
>TRBJ2-4|TRBV5-1|-|TRBD1
CASSPGTGKNIQYF
TGCGCCAGCAGCCCCGGGACAGGTAAAAACATTCAGTACTTC
>TRBJ2-1|TRBV6-5|-|TRBD2
CASSQVAGGRDEQFF
TGTGCCAGCAGTCAGGTAGCGGGGGGGCGGGATGAGCAGTTCTTC
>TRBJ1-5|TRBV6-2/TRBV6-3|few|-
CASSYGTSNQPQHF
TGTGCCAGCAGTTACGGGACAAGCAATCAGCCCCAGCATTTT
>TRBJ1-2|TRBV4-3|-|-
CASSQALDYPNYGYTF
TGCGCCAGCAGCCAAGCGTTGGACTACCCTAACTATGGCTACACCTTC
>TRBJ1-5|TRBV19|-|-
CASSIEGGGSPQHF
TGTGCCAGTAGTATTGAGGGAGGGGGGTCGCCCCAGCATTTT
>TRBJ2-2|TRBV12-3/TRBV12-4|-|TRBD1
CASSRQGPGELFF
TGTGCCAGCAGTCGACAGGGTCCCGGGGAGCTGTTTTTT
>TRBJ1-5|TRBV28|once|-
CASRGGGTPHQPQHF
TGTGCCAGCAGGGGAGGCGGGACTCCACATCAGCCCCAGCATTTT
>TRBJ1-2|TRBV9|-|-
CASSANSYGYTF
TGTGCCAGCAGCGCGAACTCCTATGGCTACACCTTC
>TRBJ1-1|TRBV30|-|-
CAWSVAWRNTEAFF
TGTGCCTGGAGTGTGGCGTGGAGGAACACTGAAGCTTTCTTT
>TRBJ1-6|TRBV3-1/TRBV3-2|-|-
CASSPRGGVSPLHF
TGTGCCAGCAGCCCACGGGGGGGTGTCTCACCCCTCCACTTT
>TRBJ1-5|TRBV7-9|-|TRBD1
CASSLAAGGSNQPQHF
TGTGCCAGCAGCTTAGCCGCAGGGGGTAGCAATCAGCCCCAGCATTTT
>TRBJ2-2|TRBV9|-|-
CASSVEPPGNTGELFF
TGTGCCAGCAGCGTAGAGCCGCCAGGGAACACCGGGGAGCTGTTTTTT
>TRBJ1-6|TRBV4-1|-|TRBD1
CASSQVSGQPNSPLHF
TGCGCCAGCAGCCAAGTCTCGGGACAGCCTAATTCACCCCTCCACTTT
>TRBJ1-2|TRBV6-6|-|-
CASSPGRGAGYGYTF
TGTGCCAGCAGCCCCGGGCGGGGGGCGGGCTATGGCTACACCTTC
>TRBJ2-7|TRBV6-6|-|TRBD2
CASKVGERGPYEQYF
TGTGCCAGCAAAGTTGGAGAGCGGGGGCCCTACGAGCAGTACTTC